The 8 T cell receptor beta chains below all came from one sample that was sequenced in a study of blood T cells in healthy people across ages. Then a second PCR, running about 6 to 11 cycles, was carried out with a sample-barcoded 5' primer and a J-beta primer mix. MiXCR was run by TCRdb on the 5' RACE reads, yielding one entry per CDR3 protein. The sample includes about 640,000 distinct CDR3 sequences, 58% of them seen just once. Sequencing was performed on blood. The receptor source for this set is a man in his 60s in good health.

There are a few counts of this clonotype. This chain connects TRBV5-6 to TRBJ1-6, with a possible D match to TRBD1 (6 bases). The germline CDR1 and CDR2 sequences are SGHDT and YYEEEE. There are 15 residues in the CDR3. Deletions cut 0 bases from V and 13 bases from J, with 17 bases between. CDR3 residues: CASSLGSGVYRPLHF. The CDR3 bases are TGTGCCAGCAGCTTGGGGTCAGGGGTCTATCGTCCCCTCCACTTT.

This clonotype has just a few counts. The rearrangement uses TRBV6-6 and TRBJ2-1, with no clear D. V lost 2 bases, J lost 8 bases, and 7 bases lay in between. This CDR3 spans 12 amino acids. Germline V gives CDR1 MNHNY, CDR2 SVGAGI (reference sequence). The CDR3 coding sequence is TGTGCCAGCAGTTACGTAGGGTATGAGCAGTTCTTC. It yields the protein CASSYVGYEQFF.

This clonotype was seen just once. The V call is TRBV9, the J call TRBJ2-4; 8 positions match TRBD2. This CDR3 comprises 19 residues. V dropped 0 bases and J dropped 13; count of bases not matched to a gene: 24. From germline, CDR1 is SGDLS and CDR2 YYNGEE. In nucleotides, the CDR3 is TGTGCCAGCAGCGTAGGCCCGTCCTTATCTTACGGGGGGGCCTATGAGCAGTACTTC. As protein: CASSVGPSLSYGGAYEQYF.

This clonotype appeared many times. The chain couples TRBV27 to TRBJ1-2; 8 positions agree with TRBD1. Germline V gene sequence: CDR1 MNHEY, CDR2 SMNVEV (reference sequence). V lost 4 bases to trimming and J lost 2 bases; unmatched junction nucleotides: 3. The length of the CDR3 is 14 residues. The CDR3 loop reads CASSSRTGNYGYTF. CDR3 DNA: TGTGCCAGCAGTTCACGGACAGGGAACTATGGCTACACCTTC.

This clonotype occurred a few times. This chain uses TRBV6-6 with TRBJ2-5; 7 bases line up with TRBD2. The CDR3 length is 14 residues. The germline V gene has CDR1 MNHNY and CDR2 SVGAGI (reference sequence). V lost 7 bases and J lost 2; bases outside the gene matches: 7. The CDR3 protein is CASTRSSGQETQYF. The CDR3 DNA reads as TGTGCCAGCACTAGGTCTAGCGGACAAGAGACCCAGTACTTC.

Here the CDR3 DNA reads TGCGCCAGCAGCTTAACAGGAGGCGGGACACCCACAGATACGCAGTATTTT. Translation gives CASSLTGGGTPTDTQYF. J is TRBJ2-3 and V is TRBV5-1; perhaps D is TRBD1 or TRBD2 (6 bases each). Germline V gives CDR1 SGHRS, CDR2 YFSETQ. The CDR3 runs 17 residues. V lost 2 bases to trimming and J lost 2 bases, with 18 bases between them.

As DNA, the CDR3 is TGTGCCAGCAGCTTCGAAGGGCCACCCCTCCACTTT. Its translation: CASSFEGPPLHF. The chain is built from TRBV7-9 and TRBJ1-6; D not certain. Germline V lookup: CDR1 SEHNR, CDR2 FQNEAQ (reference sequence). This CDR3 spans 12 amino acids. The ends were cut back, 3 bases at V and 11 bases at J, with 8 bases in the middle.

The rearrangement links TRBV6-1 to TRBJ2-7; 10 bases align to TRBD1. Germline V gene lookup returns CDR1 MNHNS and CDR2 SASEGT. With V trimmed by 11 bases and J by 5 bases, 9 bases remained unmatched. The CDR3 runs to 13 residues. CDR3 in amino acids: CASKGQGKDEQYF. CDR3 coding DNA: TGTGCCTCCAAGGGACAGGGGAAGGACGAGCAGTACTTC.